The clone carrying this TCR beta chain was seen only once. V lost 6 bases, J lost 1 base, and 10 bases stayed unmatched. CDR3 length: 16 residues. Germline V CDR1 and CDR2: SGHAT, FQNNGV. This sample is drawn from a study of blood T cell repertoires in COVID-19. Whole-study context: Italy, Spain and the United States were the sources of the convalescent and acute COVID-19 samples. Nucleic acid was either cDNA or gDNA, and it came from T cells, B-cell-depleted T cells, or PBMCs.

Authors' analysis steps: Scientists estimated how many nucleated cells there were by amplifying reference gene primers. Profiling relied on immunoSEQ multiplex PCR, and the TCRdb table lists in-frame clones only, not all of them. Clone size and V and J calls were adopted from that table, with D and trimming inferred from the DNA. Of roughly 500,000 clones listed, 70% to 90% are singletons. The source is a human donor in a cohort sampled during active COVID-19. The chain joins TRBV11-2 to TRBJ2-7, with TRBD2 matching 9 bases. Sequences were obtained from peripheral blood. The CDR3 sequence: CASSGLSGSGSYEQYF. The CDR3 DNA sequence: TGTGCCAGCAGTGGGCTTAGCGGGAGTGGATCCTACGAGCAGTACTTC. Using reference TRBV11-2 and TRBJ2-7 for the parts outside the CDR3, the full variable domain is EAGVAQSPRYKIIEKRQSVAFWCNPISGHATLYWYQQILGQGPKLLIQFQNNGVVDDSQLPKDRFSAERLKGVDSTLKIQPAKLEDSAVYLCASSGLSGSGSYEQYFGPGTRLTVT.